The clone carrying this TCR beta chain was recorded at least ten times. The sample originates from a study of CD8 T cells in ankylosing spondylitis. MiXCR, applied by TCRdb to the 5' RACE reads, yields one record per CDR3 protein. Here the sample spans some 220,000 distinct CDR3 sequences, roughly 8.2% being singletons. Sequencing input: blood, either unsorted or a sorted T cell fraction (not recorded which). This sequence originates from a female donor with ankylosing spondylitis or in good health (not recorded which).

CDR3 DNA: TGTGCCAGCAGTGGGGCGCGCGTCCACCTTCACAATGAGCAGTTCTTC. It yields the protein CASSGARVHLHNEQFF. The chain has TRBV6-1 and TRBJ2-1, with D unclear. The CDR3 spans 16 residues. Germline V gives CDR1 MNHNS, CDR2 SASEGT. The V and J ends lost 4 bases and 5 bases respectively, with 18 bases between them.